This T cell receptor beta chain was sequenced in a study of CD8+CD57+ T cells in acquired aplastic anemia. Study-wide background: On average, sorted CD4+ and CD8+ cells gave 3.2 ug of DNA. The study's findings and limits: The number of CD8+ CDR3 sequences shared by patients and controls was twenty-nine.

TCR beta VDJ and CDR3 profiles were obtained from a genomic DNA template. TCRdb reprocessed the reads via MiXCR and lists one record per CDR3 protein. The sample lists hundreds of thousands of distinct CDR3 sequences; about 70% were seen once. The germline gives CDR1 GTSNPN, CDR2 SVGIG (reference sequence). The CDR3 is 13 residues long. The germline V and J ends were trimmed by 4 bases and 5 bases, with 14 bases remaining between them. As regards this clonotype: Its antigen remains unknown.

V usage is TRBV30 and J usage is TRBJ2-5; D might be TRBD2 (7 bases). The sequence came from a human donor in good health, serving as a control. Sequences were obtained from sorted CD4+, CD8+, or CD8+CD57+ T cells (not recorded which) from PBMCs. The CDR3, as DNA: TGTGCCTGGATCGGGGGGCGCGGTGAGACCCAGTACTTC. Translated: CAWIGGRGETQYF. Full variable domain (rest looked up from reference TRBV30 and TRBJ2-5): SQTIHQWPATLVQPVGSPLSLECTVEGTSNPNLYWYRQAAGRGLQLLFYSVGIGQISSEVPQNLSASRPQDRQFILSSKKLLLSDSGFYLCAWIGGRGETQYFGPGTRLLVL.